A selection of T cell receptor beta chains follows, all from one sample in a study of neoadjuvant anti-PD-1 for oral cavity cancer. TCRdb keeps only in-frame clones here, not all; method: immunoSEQ multiplex PCR. The table lists nearly 15,000 clones, about 34% of them singletons. The source material was tumor tissue, sampled after nivolumab (anti-PD-1) treatment. The source of these receptors is a person aged 35 to 85 with oral cavity squamous cell carcinoma. Both conserved end residues are part of each CDR3. D genes are given only for firm matches. Clone size is shown for a subset of rows, as once, few, many or a class of expanded clone.

cdr3_aa | cdr3_nt | clone_size | d_call | j_call | v_call
CASSLGTGIAGYTF | TGTGCCAGCAGCCTCGGGACAGGGATTGCTGGCTACACCTTC | many | TRBD1 | TRBJ1-2 | TRBV5-6
CASSVTPGREPQETQYF | TGTGCCAGCAGCGTAACCCCGGGACGGGAGCCTCAAGAGACCCAGTACTTC | few | NA | TRBJ2-5 | TRBV7-3
CASSDRQGDGYTF | TGCGCCAGCAGTGACCGTCAGGGAGATGGCTACACCTTC | few | NA | TRBJ1-2 | TRBV10-1
CASSTGIWKETQYF | TGTGCCAGCAGTACAGGGATATGGAAGGAGACCCAGTACTTC | NA | NA | TRBJ2-5 | TRBV11-2
CASSLGTEYGYTF | TGTGCCAGCTCTCTCGGGACAGAATATGGCTACACCTTC | NA | TRBD1 | TRBJ1-2 | TRBV18
CASSGGYEQYF | TGTGCCAGCAGCGGAGGCTACGAGCAGTACTTC | NA | NA | TRBJ2-7 | TRBV28
CASRRDGAVYF | TGTGCCAGCAGACGGGACGGAGCAGTGTACTTC | few | NA | TRBJ2-7 | TRBV2
CASSLVQGDSEQYF | TGCGCCAGCAGCTTAGTGCAGGGGGACTCCGAGCAGTACTTC | NA | NA | TRBJ2-7 | TRBV5-1
CASSNQVAGELFF | TGTGCCAGTAGTAATCAAGTCGCCGGGGAGCTGTTTTTT | few | NA | TRBJ2-2 | TRBV19
CASSQGTGQPQHF | TGCGCCAGCAGCCAAGGGACAGGGCAGCCCCAGCATTTT | NA | TRBD1 | TRBJ1-5 | TRBV4-3
CASSRTTSGATDTQYF | TGTGCCAGCAGCCGAACCACTAGCGGGGCGACAGATACGCAGTATTTT | NA | TRBD2 | TRBJ2-3 | TRBV7-8
CASSLTGSGTGELFF | TGCGCCAGCAGCTTGACAGGGTCCGGCACCGGGGAGCTGTTTTTT | NA | NA | TRBJ2-2 | TRBV5-1
CASSEWAGRDGYTF | TGTGCCAGCAGTGAATGGGCAGGGAGAGATGGCTACACCTTC | NA | NA | TRBJ1-2 | TRBV27
CSAQRYTQYF | TGCAGTGCCCAAAGGTATACGCAGTATTTT | few | NA | TRBJ2-3 | TRBV20-1
CASSQDLREDLYEQYF | TGTGCCAGCAGCCAAGATCTTCGCGAGGACCTCTACGAGCAGTACTTC | NA | NA | TRBJ2-7 | TRBV4-2
CASSWGASDQPQHF | TGTGCCAGCTCATGGGGGGCCAGTGATCAGCCCCAGCATTTT | few | NA | TRBJ1-5 | TRBV18
CAIRKDRPAEAFF | TGTGCCATCAGGAAAGACAGGCCGGCTGAAGCTTTCTTT | NA | NA | TRBJ1-1 | TRBV10-3
CASSLSGDEKLFF | TGTGCCAGCAGCTTATCGGGGGACGAAAAACTGTTTTTT | NA | NA | TRBJ1-4 | TRBV7-9
CASSVSQATGNTIYF | TGTGCCAGCAGTGTAAGCCAGGCTACAGGAAACACCATATATTTT | few | NA | TRBJ1-3 | TRBV6-1
CSVDVQGANEKLFF | TGCAGCGTTGATGTTCAGGGGGCTAATGAAAAACTGTTTTTT | few | TRBD1 | TRBJ1-4 | TRBV29-1
CASSYPYTEAFF | TGTGCCAGCAGTTACCCCTACACTGAAGCTTTCTTT | few | NA | TRBJ1-1 | TRBV6-5
CAITDLYGYTF | TGTGCCATCACCGACCTCTATGGCTACACCTTC | few | NA | TRBJ1-2 | TRBV10-3
CASNGAGNYGYTF | TGTGCCAGCAATGGGGCAGGGAACTATGGCTACACCTTC | NA | NA | TRBJ1-2 | TRBV6-1
CASSISVAISGNTIYF | TGTGCCAGTAGTATAAGCGTCGCGATCTCTGGAAACACCATATATTTT | few | NA | TRBJ1-3 | TRBV19
CASSSSGGADTQYF | TGCGCCAGCAGCTCCAGCGGGGGCGCAGATACGCAGTATTTT | NA | TRBD2 | TRBJ2-3 | TRBV5-1
CASSQGRSEAFF | TGCGCCAGCAGCCAAGGACGGAGTGAAGCTTTCTTT | few | NA | TRBJ1-1 | TRBV4-3
CSARDKAELFF | TGCAGTGCTAGAGACAAGGCGGAACTGTTTTTT | NA | NA | TRBJ1-4 | TRBV20-1
CASSIDPDLYSPLHF | TGTGCCAGTAGTATAGACCCGGACTTGTATTCACCCCTCCACTTT | many | NA | TRBJ1-6 | TRBV19
CASSLSPPGQELDGYTF | TGCGCCAGCAGCTTGAGCCCCCCGGGACAGGAGCTTGATGGCTACACCTTC | NA | TRBD1 | TRBJ1-2 | TRBV5-1
CASTSDSRGADTQYF | TGTGCCAGCACTTCGGACTCCCGGGGGGCAGATACGCAGTATTTT | few | TRBD2 | TRBJ2-3 | TRBV13
CASSPRDRSGNYGYTF | TGTGCCAGCAGCCCCCGGGACAGATCGGGGAACTATGGCTACACCTTC | NA | TRBD1 | TRBJ1-2 | TRBV7-8
CASSPPAGADTQYF | TGTGCCAGCTCACCACCGGCCGGGGCAGATACGCAGTATTTT | many | NA | TRBJ2-3 | TRBV18
CASSRERSSYNEQFF | TGTGCCAGCTCCAGGGAGCGGAGCTCCTACAATGAGCAGTTCTTC | NA | NA | TRBJ2-1 | TRBV6-1
CATSSRGGLQETQYF | TGTGCCACCAGCTCCCGGGGTGGGCTCCAAGAGACCCAGTACTTC | medium-sized | NA | TRBJ2-5 | TRBV15
CASSVDGGSRETQYF | TGTGCCAGCAGCGTAGATGGGGGGTCGAGAGAGACCCAGTACTTC | few | NA | TRBJ2-5 | TRBV9
CSVVGTGGGKLFF | TGCAGCGTCGTGGGGACAGGGGGTGGAAAACTGTTTTTT | NA | TRBD1 | TRBJ1-4 | TRBV29-1
CASSPTAILYEQYF | TGTGCCAGCTCACCAACAGCAATCCTATACGAGCAGTACTTC | NA | NA | TRBJ2-7 | TRBV18
CASREQGAFSSGYTF | TGTGCCAGCAGGGAACAGGGGGCGTTCTCGTCGGGCTACACCTTC | few | TRBD1 | TRBJ1-2 | TRBV2
CASSYKGPTDTQYF | TGTGCCAGCAGTTACAAGGGGCCCACAGATACGCAGTATTTT | NA | NA | TRBJ2-3 | TRBV6-5
CASSSGAYAEGQYF | TGTGCCAGCAGCTCCGGGGCCTACGCAGAAGGGCAGTATTTT | NA | NA | TRBJ2-3 | TRBV6-5
CASSAGQGSYNEQFF | TGTGCCAGCAGCGCCGGACAGGGCTCCTACAATGAGCAGTTCTTC | medium-sized | TRBD1 | TRBJ2-1 | TRBV27
CAITSGAGSGNTIYF | TGTGCCATCACCAGCGGTGCGGGATCTGGAAACACCATATATTTT | few | NA | TRBJ1-3 | TRBV10-3
CSVPTGSSGANVLTF | TGCAGCGTCCCGACAGGGTCATCTGGGGCCAACGTCCTGACTTTC | NA | TRBD1 | TRBJ2-6 | TRBV29-1
CASRINSGNTIYF | TGTGCCAGCAGAATAAACTCTGGAAACACCATATATTTT | many | NA | TRBJ1-3 | TRBV2
CAWRRENTEAFF | TGTGCCTGGAGACGGGAGAACACTGAAGCTTTCTTT | medium-sized | NA | TRBJ1-1 | TRBV30
CASSSGLVGRQTQYF | TGTGCCAGCAGCTCGGGACTAGTAGGGAGACAGACCCAGTACTTC | NA | TRBD2 | TRBJ2-5 | TRBV7-9
CASSIEGQGLSLHF | TGTGCCAGCAGTATAGAGGGACAGGGATTATCCCTCCACTTT | medium-sized | TRBD1 | TRBJ1-6 | TRBV6-5
CASSLTSTNEKLFF | TGTGCCAGCAGCCTTACTTCAACTAATGAAAAACTGTTTTTT | few | NA | TRBJ1-4 | TRBV7-2
CASSYFGGLAGGTDTQYF | TGTGCCAGCAGTTACTTCGGGGGACTAGCGGGGGGCACAGATACGCAGTATTTT | few | TRBD2 | TRBJ2-3 | TRBV27
CASSLMRRGVSYEQYF | TGCGCCAGCAGCTTAATGCGCCGGGGGGTCTCCTACGAGCAGTACTTC | NA | TRBD2 | TRBJ2-7 | TRBV5-1
CASSPGEGPEAFF | TGTGCCAGCTCACCAGGAGAGGGGCCCGAAGCTTTCTTT | NA | NA | TRBJ1-1 | TRBV18
CAWSSRGLGDTQYF | TGTGCCTGGAGCTCCAGGGGCCTAGGAGATACGCAGTATTTT | medium-sized | NA | TRBJ2-3 | TRBV30
CASSQDTPRQGAAGELFF | TGCGCCAGCAGCCAAGATACCCCGCGACAGGGGGCTGCCGGGGAGCTGTTTTTT | NA | TRBD1 | TRBJ2-2 | TRBV4-3
CASSFGRGGEQYF | TGTGCCAGCAGCTTCGGTCGGGGCGGCGAGCAGTACTTC | medium-sized | NA | TRBJ2-7 | TRBV11-2